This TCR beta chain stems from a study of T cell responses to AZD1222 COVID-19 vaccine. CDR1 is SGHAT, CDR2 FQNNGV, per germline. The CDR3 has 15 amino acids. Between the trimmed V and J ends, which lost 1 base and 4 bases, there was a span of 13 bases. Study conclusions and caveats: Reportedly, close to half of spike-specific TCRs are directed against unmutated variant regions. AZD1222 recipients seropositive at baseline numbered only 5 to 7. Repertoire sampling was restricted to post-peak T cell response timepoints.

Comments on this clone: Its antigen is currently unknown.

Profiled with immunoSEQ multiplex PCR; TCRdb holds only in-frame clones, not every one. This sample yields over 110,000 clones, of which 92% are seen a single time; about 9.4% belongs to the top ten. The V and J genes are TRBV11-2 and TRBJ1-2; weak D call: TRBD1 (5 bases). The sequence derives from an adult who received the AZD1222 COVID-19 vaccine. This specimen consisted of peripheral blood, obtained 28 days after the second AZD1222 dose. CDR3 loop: CASSLATTQVYGYTF. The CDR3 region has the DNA TGTGCCAGCAGCTTAGCGACTACACAGGTCTATGGCTACACCTTC.